The 10 T cell receptor beta chains presented below share a single source sample, sequenced in a study of T cells in Graves' hyperthyroidism and ophthalmopathy. RNA transcripts provided the source from which TCR beta CDR3 regions were amplified. TCR CDR3 underwent first-round RT-PCR with the HTBI primer set. Each CDR3 protein is one row after TCRdb ran MiXCR on the multiplex PCR reads. The data show more than 350,000 distinct CDR3 sequences, 12% to 15% seen once. Sequenced: blood. The receptor source for this set is a woman aged 55-69 years with Graves' ophthalmopathy.

The chain uses TRBV25-1 and TRBJ2-5; either TRBD1 or TRBD2 may supply D (6 bases each). Trimming shortened V by 2 bases and J by 3 bases, and 13 bases separated the two germline ends. CDR3 length: 15 amino acids. Germline values: CDR1 MGHDK, CDR2 SYGVNS. CDR3 region: CASSEGGTMKETQYF. The CDR3 region has the DNA TGTGCCAGCAGTGAAGGGGGGACAATGAAAGAGACCCAGTACTTC.

This clonotype came up a few times. CDR3 bases: TGTGCCAGCACCCAAGTGGGGGAGACCCAGTACTTC. Translation gives CASTQVGETQYF. The chain couples TRBV7-6 to TRBJ2-5; the D is unclear. Per germline, CDR1 SGHVS and CDR2 FNYEAQ. V shed 7 bases and J shed 5 bases, with 11 bases lying between them. This CDR3 has 12 residues.

Only a few counts were recorded for this clonotype. The J gene is TRBJ2-7, the V gene TRBV6-2 or TRBV6-3; 12 bases fit TRBD1. V lost 5 bases and J lost 5; bases outside the gene matches: 10. CDR1 MNHEY and CDR2 SVGEGT come from the germline V gene. The CDR3 runs 16 residues. CDR3 DNA sequence: TGTGCCAGCAGTCCCACCGGGACAGGGGGCTGGAACGAGCAGTACTTC. It specifies CASSPTGTGGWNEQYF.

This rearrangement joins TRBV3-1 to TRBJ2-2; D remains unclear. Germline V CDR1 and CDR2: LGHDT, YNNKEL (reference sequence). The CDR3 has 17 amino acids. The V end was cut by 0 bases, the J end by 1 base, with 12 bases between. CDR3 loop: CASSQDGFAENTGELFF. The CDR3 nucleotides are TGTGCCAGCAGCCAAGATGGCTTTGCGGAGAACACCGGGGAGCTGTTTTTT.

The J gene is TRBJ1-2, the V gene TRBV19; D not certain. This CDR3 region has 12 residues. The V gene's germline CDR1 is LNHDA and CDR2 SQIVND (reference sequence). Trimming removed 2 bases at V and 3 bases at J, with 4 bases between. CDR3 DNA: TGTGCCAGTAGTATAACAGACTATGGCTACACCTTC. This translates into CASSITDYGYTF.

This clonotype has a handful of counts. The gene calls are TRBV11-3 and TRBJ2-1, with 13 bases fitting TRBD2. The length of the CDR3 is 15 residues. Germline V gives CDR1 SGHNT, CDR2 YENEEA. J gave up 5 bases and V 3 bases, and 1 base lay outside the gene matches. The CDR3 reads CASSLGLAGHNEQFF. In DNA, the CDR3 is TGTGCCAGCAGCTTGGGACTAGCGGGGCACAATGAGCAGTTCTTC. Combining the CDR3 with reference TRBV11-3 and TRBJ2-1 gives the whole variable domain EAGVVQSPRYKIIEKKQPVAFWCNPISGHNTLYWYLQNLGQGPELLIRYENEEAVDDSQLPKDRFSAERLKGVDSTLKIQPAELGDSAVYLCASSLGLAGHNEQFFGPGTRLTVL.

The V call is TRBV28, the J call TRBJ2-7; D might be TRBD2 (5 bases). CDR1 is MDHEN, CDR2 SYDVKM, per germline. There are 14 residues in the CDR3. Trimming left V 5 bases short and J 8 bases short, with 19 bases between. The CDR3 sequence is CASSPSGLLGQQYF. CDR3 bases: TGTGCCAGCAGTCCCTCGGGATTGTTGGGTCAGCAGTACTTC.

This clonotype was counted at least ten times. The chain employs TRBV28 and TRBJ2-1; 11 bases are shared with TRBD2. Trimming at V came to 3 bases and at J to 7 bases, leaving 8 bases not matched to a gene. CDR1 MDHEN and CDR2 SYDVKM come from the germline V gene. The CDR3 has 16 amino acids. CDR3 sequence (DNA): TGTGCCAGCAGTTTTCCTAGCGGGAGGTATGGTAATGAGCAGTTCTTC. Amino acids: CASSFPSGRYGNEQFF.

This clonotype was counted a few times. The chain is built from TRBV28 and TRBJ2-7; 11 nucleotides align to TRBD2. CDR1 and CDR2 (germline): MDHEN, SYDVKM. Trimming removed 6 bases from V and 7 bases from J; junction bases left unmatched: 5. This CDR3 spans 13 amino acids. The CDR3 sequence is CASRLAGEGEQYF. CDR3 coding DNA: TGTGCCAGCAGACTAGCGGGAGAAGGGGAGCAGTACTTC.

This clonotype occurred many times. The genes are TRBV7-6 and TRBJ2-7, with D perhaps matching TRBD1 or TRBD2 (6 bases each). Germline V gene sequence: CDR1 SGHVS, CDR2 FNYEAQ. This CDR3 comprises 16 residues. The V end lost 3 bases, the J end lost 4 bases, and 19 bases lay between the germline ends. In nucleotides, the CDR3 is TGTGCCAGCAGCTTTTCCGATGGCGGGACAATGTACGAGCAGTACTTC. Encoded protein: CASSFSDGGTMYEQYF.